The TCR beta chain under discussion was sequenced for a study of T cell repertoires in aging, cancer and after chemotherapy. The wider study: Healthy donor repertoires were recorded over several months to years and showed clear clonal overlap. Overall study results and limits: Healthy donors lost TCR diversity with age mainly through richness, cancer patients through richness and evenness. Immunological memory after chemotherapy cannot be judged from the repertoire data. Median generation probability rose over the chemotherapy interval in each cancer cohort, suggesting rebound thymic output.

TCR beta rearrangements were amplified from peripheral blood genomic DNA. TRB rearrangements spanning V, D and J were amplified using mixed TRB-A/B primers. Via MiXCR, TCRdb re-called the multiplex PCR reads, giving one row per CDR3 protein. This sample has some 10,000 distinct CDR3 sequences, with roughly a third found just once. A word on this clonotype: Its antigen is as yet unknown.

Per germline, CDR1 SGHRS and CDR2 YFSETQ. The V segment lost 1 base and the J segment 5 bases; nucleotides outside the gene matches: 0. The CDR3 is 13 amino acids. This TCR derives from a human donor in good health. Sequenced: blood. The V call is TRBV5-1, the J call TRBJ2-3, with 8 bases identical to TRBD1. CDR3 nucleotides: TGCGCCAGCAGCTTGACAGGGGGAGATACGCAGTATTTT. Protein: CASSLTGGDTQYF.